Below are 28 T cell receptor beta chains sequenced from a single sample in a study of T cell repertoires in cytomegalovirus infection. No antigens are known for them. TCRdb reprocessed the reads via MiXCR and lists one record per CDR3 protein. The table includes roughly 920,000 distinct CDR3 sequences, around 32% detected once. Sequenced material: cultured CD8+ T cells from PBMCs, taken from culture after CMV antigen stimulation. The receptor set was obtained from a human donor in good health (CMV status not recorded). Some clones in this sample may be carry-over from other donors' samples.

This clonotype was counted a few times. The V and J genes are TRBV19 and TRBJ2-3, with TRBD1 identical over 8 bases. The CDR3 sequence is 18 residues long. The V and J ends lost 5 bases and 1 base, in that order; junction bases with no gene match: 14. Germline-derived CDR1 and CDR2 are LNHDA and SQIVND (reference sequence). The CDR3 DNA reads TGTGCCAGTAGTCTACGAGGACAGGGCCTGGGTCGCACAGATACGCAGTATTTT. Amino acid sequence: CASSLRGQGLGRTDTQYF.

The V and J genes are TRBV7-9 and TRBJ1-3; perhaps TRBD1 as D (5 bases). The CDR3 is 14 residues long. The germline gives CDR1 SEHNR, CDR2 FQNEAQ (reference sequence). V dropped 4 bases and J dropped 5 bases, with 12 bases sitting between them. DNA for the CDR3: TGTGCCAGCAGCTCAAGGGACCTTCGAAACACCATATATTTT. This sequence encodes CASSSRDLRNTIYF.

The sample holds a few counts of this clonotype. The rearrangement uses TRBV29-1 and TRBJ2-7; weak D call: TRBD1 (5 bases). Germline lookup yields CDR1 SQVTM and CDR2 ANQGSEA. The V and J ends lost 4 bases and 3 bases respectively, with 10 bases between them. The CDR3 totals 12 residues. The CDR3 DNA reads as TGCAGCGTTGCAGGGCCCCTCTACGAGCAGTACGTC. It encodes CSVAGPLYEQYV.

This chain connects TRBV7-9 to TRBJ1-4; TRBD1 aligns across 8 bases. Germline lookup yields CDR1 SEHNR and CDR2 FQNEAQ (reference sequence). The CDR3 is 17 amino acids. The trim removed 5 bases at V and 0 bases at J, leaving 8 bases unmatched. The CDR3 DNA reads TGTGCCAGCAGCACAAGGGACAGGACTACAACTAATGAAAAACTGTTTTTT. Translated: CASSTRDRTTTNEKLFF.

CDR3 DNA sequence: TGCAGCGTTGAAGATCAGGGCTACGAGCAGTACGTC. This encodes CSVEDQGYEQYV. V gene TRBV29-1 combines with J gene TRBJ2-7; perhaps TRBD1 as D (5 bases). Germline lookup yields CDR1 SQVTM and CDR2 ANQGSEA. This CDR3 spans 12 amino acids. Trimming shortened V by 0 bases and J by 3 bases, and 6 bases separated the two germline ends.

Comments on this clonotype: A read error may explain this, as a much larger clone is one base away. The chain employs TRBV6-1 and TRBJ2-1; D is uncertain. Germline V gene lookup returns CDR1 MNHNS and CDR2 SASEGT. CDR3 length: 12 residues. The CDR3: CASSTSYKEQFF. The DNA for the CDR3 is TGTGCCAGCAGTACGTCCTACAAAGAGCAGTTCTTC.

This clonotype was counted between two and nine times. In DNA, the CDR3 is TGTGCCAGCAGTTCCTCGGACAGGGGTAGTGCTTTGTACCACTCCTACACCTTC. As protein: CASSSSDRGSALYHSYTF. V and J are TRBV6-6 and TRBJ1-2; 9 bases line up with TRBD1. Germline V gives CDR1 MNHNY, CDR2 SVGAGI (reference sequence). CDR3 length: 18 amino acids. The V and J ends lost 4 bases and 10 bases, in that order; junction bases with no gene match: 22.

The chain couples TRBV20-1 to TRBJ1-2; 8 bases match TRBD1. V trimming: 3 bases; J trimming: 0 bases; junction bases outside the gene matches: 12. Germline V CDR1 and CDR2: DFQATT, SNEGSKA (reference sequence). The CDR3 loop spans 17 amino acids. CDR3 sequence: CSASVPDRVVANYGYTF. As DNA, the CDR3 is TGCAGTGCTAGTGTCCCGGACAGGGTGGTGGCTAACTATGGCTACACCTTC.

This clonotype came up a few times. The chain has TRBV6-5 and TRBJ1-1; D gene unclear. Germline loops: CDR1 MNHEY, CDR2 SVGAGI. CDR3 length equals 13 residues. The germline V and J ends were trimmed by 4 bases and 4 bases, with 10 bases remaining between them. DNA for the CDR3: TGTGCCAGCAGTTGGACCGTTCGCACTGAAGCTTTCTTT. Encoded protein: CASSWTVRTEAFF.

This clonotype has just one count. The chain recombines TRBV28 with TRBJ2-5, with D perhaps given as TRBD1 or TRBD2 (5 bases each). The germline CDR1 and CDR2 sequences are MDHEN and SYDVKM. The germline V and J ends were trimmed by 5 bases and 4 bases, with 17 bases remaining between them. The CDR3 contains 15 residues. CDR3 coding DNA: TGTGCCAGCAGTCGAAAGCCGGGACCACTAGAGACCCAGTACTTC. Translated, it gives CASSRKPGPLETQYF.

This clonotype was seen more than once but under ten times. CDR3 sequence reads: CASSPPGLAGDNNEQFF. CDR3 DNA sequence: TGTGCCAGCAGCCCACCGGGGCTAGCGGGGGATAACAATGAGCAGTTCTTC. The chain combines TRBV7-6 with TRBJ2-1; 10 nucleotides line up with TRBD2. The J segment lost 5 bases and the V segment lost 5 bases, leaving 12 bases of the junction unmatched. This CDR3 has 17 residues. Germline assignment: CDR1 SGHVS and CDR2 FNYEAQ.

This clonotype was observed many times. The chain uses TRBV7-9 and TRBJ1-1; D is unclear. Germline V CDR1 and CDR2: SEHNR, FQNEAQ (reference sequence). The CDR3 consists of 13 residues. Trimming removed 0 bases at V and 10 bases at J, with 12 bases between. The CDR3 sequence is CASSLARTHGAFF. CDR3 nucleotide sequence: TGTGCCAGCAGCTTAGCGCGAACCCACGGAGCTTTCTTT.

This clonotype was observed a handful of times. The rearrangement links TRBV5-4 to TRBJ2-7; the D gene is possibly TRBD2 (5 bases). Germline assignment: CDR1 SGHNT and CDR2 YYREEE (reference sequence). The V gene lost 2 bases and the J gene lost 2 bases, with 11 bases spanning the gap. The CDR3 has 14 residues. This CDR3 is CASSFMEATYEQYF. As DNA, the CDR3 is TGTGCCAGCAGCTTCATGGAGGCTACCTACGAGCAGTACTTC.

With regard to this clonotype: At one boundary the junction diverges from the germline segment, which might be a read error. The chain links TRBV12-3 or TRBV12-4 to TRBJ2-2; D ambiguous. This CDR3 spans 12 amino acids. In DNA form, the CDR3 reads TGTGCCAACAGTTTCCCGACGCGGGAGCTGTTTTTT. Translated, it gives CANSFPTRELFF.

The sample holds a few counts of this clonotype. The chain recombines TRBV15 with TRBJ2-3; D is ambiguous. CDR3 length: 16 residues. CDR1 and CDR2 from the germline V gene are LNHNV and YYDKDF (reference sequence). Trimming took 3 bases from V and 6 from J, leaving 19 bases between them. The CDR3 here is CATSRMTAGSDDTQYF. CDR3 bases: TGTGCCACCAGCAGGATGACTGCCGGATCCGATGATACGCAGTATTTT.

This clonotype appeared a few times. The chain employs TRBV27 and TRBJ1-1; D is perhaps TRBD1 (5 bases). The CDR3 sequence is 15 residues long. Germline-derived CDR1 and CDR2 are MNHEY and SMNVEV (reference sequence). V lost 5 bases and J 2 bases, leaving 15 bases between the germline ends. Here the CDR3 reads CASSPSGHLNTEAFF. DNA of the CDR3: TGTGCCAGCAGTCCGTCCGGACACCTTAACACTGAAGCTTTCTTT.

The chain is built from TRBV20-1 and TRBJ1-1; D perhaps matches TRBD1 (6 bases). The CDR3 extends over 14 amino acids. CDR1 DFQATT and CDR2 SNEGSKA come from the germline V gene (reference sequence). CDR3 residues: CRPTGMVMNTEAFF. The CDR3, as DNA: TGCAGGCCCACAGGGATGGTAATGAACACTGAAGCTTTCTTT.

Comment on this clonotype: One junction end disagrees with the germline gene, perhaps due to a read error. The V call is TRBV27, the J call TRBJ1-1, with 12 positions matching TRBD1. In germline, CDR1 is MNHEY, CDR2 SMNVEV (reference sequence). The CDR3 spans 15 residues. The CDR3 loop is CTSSFGTGGHAEAFF. CDR3 coding DNA: TGTACCAGCAGTTTCGGGACAGGGGGCCACGCTGAAGCTTTCTTT.

The genes are TRBV19 and TRBJ1-6; tentative D call: TRBD1 (5 bases). This CDR3 has 15 residues. CDR1 is LNHDA and CDR2 is SQIVND in the germline V gene (reference sequence). V shed 11 bases and J shed 1 base, with 15 bases lying between them. CDR3 region: CAGAKDGSYNSPLHF. Written as DNA, the CDR3 is TGTGCCGGGGCTAAGGACGGATCCTATAATTCACCCCTCCACTTT. The whole variable domain, remainder taken from reference TRBV19 and TRBJ1-6, is DGGITQSPKYLFRKEGQNVTLSCEQNLNHDAMYWYRQDPGQGLRLIYYSQIVNDFQKGDIAEGYSVSREKKESFPLTVTSAQKNPTAFYLCAGAKDGSYNSPLHFGNGTRLTVT.

This clonotype was picked up a small number of times. This chain uses TRBV14 with TRBJ2-5, with D possibly matching TRBD1 (5 bases). The germline V gene has CDR1 SGHDN and CDR2 FVKESK. Between the trimmed V and J ends, which lost 4 bases and 4 bases, there was a span of 16 bases. CDR3 length: 15 residues. As DNA, the CDR3 is TGTGCCAGCAGCCTAACCAGGGTCGGGCGAGAGACCCAGTACTTC. It translates to CASSLTRVGRETQYF.

Only a few counts were recorded for this clonotype. This chain connects TRBV6-2 or TRBV6-3 to TRBJ1-5; D call uncertain. Trimming removed 2 bases at V and 2 bases at J, with 10 bases between. The CDR3 extends over 15 amino acids. CDR1 and CDR2 from the germline V gene are MNHEY and SVGEGT. CDR3 loop: CASSYLDDGNQPQHF. The CDR3 coding sequence is TGTGCCAGCAGTTACCTTGATGACGGCAATCAGCCCCAGCATTTT.

As regards this clonotype: This may arise from a read error, as a much more abundant clone is one base away. The V gene is TRBV27, the J gene TRBJ1-1, with TRBD1 matching 9 bases. Germline assignment: CDR1 MNHEY and CDR2 SMNVEV (reference sequence). The CDR3 length is 14 residues. This chain's CDR3 is CANSLTGGVGEAFF. CDR3 nucleotides: TGTGCCAACAGTCTGACAGGGGGAGTTGGTGAAGCTTTCTTT.

The chain carries TRBV27 and TRBJ1-2; no definite D call. The germline gives CDR1 MNHEY, CDR2 SMNVEV (reference sequence). V lost 6 bases and J 8 bases, leaving 16 bases between the germline ends. The CDR3 length is 13 residues. DNA of the CDR3: TGTGCCAGCAGGTTGAGTACCTCCTACGGCTACACCTTC. Its translation is CASRLSTSYGYTF.

The chain is built from TRBV2 and TRBJ2-5, with D unresolved. Between the trimmed V and J ends, which lost 4 bases and 5 bases, there was a span of 11 bases. The CDR3 spans 13 residues. Germline-derived CDR1 and CDR2 are SNHLY and FYNNEI. CDR3 residues: CASSVKGLETQYF. The CDR3 DNA follows: TGTGCCAGCAGTGTAAAAGGGTTGGAGACCCAGTACTTC.

This clonotype was picked up one time. This chain uses TRBV27 with TRBJ2-1; 12 bases line up with TRBD1. V lost 5 bases, J lost 4 bases, and 9 bases stayed unmatched. From germline, CDR1 is MNHEY and CDR2 SMNVEV (reference sequence). CDR3 length: 17 residues. CDR3 coding DNA: TGTGCCAGCAGTATCCTTTGGGACAGGGGGCATTACAATGAGCAGTTCTTC. Residues: CASSILWDRGHYNEQFF.

V is TRBV6-1 and J is TRBJ2-1; TRBD1 or TRBD2 may be the D gene (7 bases each). The V gene lost 0 bases and the J gene lost 8 bases, with 23 bases spanning the gap. CDR3 size: 18 residues. Germline V gene sequence: CDR1 MNHNS, CDR2 SASEGT. CDR3 sequence (DNA): TGTGCCAGCAGTGAAGCGGAGGGGGGGGCAGGGGGGTTGGATGAGCAGTTCTTC. Its translation: CASSEAEGGAGGLDEQFF.

This clonotype has only a few counts. The chain uses TRBV12-3 or TRBV12-4 and TRBJ2-1, with a weak D call TRBD2 (6 bases). The CDR3 has 15 residues. Trimming removed 6 bases from V and 1 base from J, with 13 bases in between. The CDR3 region is CASRPRDLSYNEQFF. CDR3 nucleotide sequence: TGTGCCAGCAGACCCCGGGACTTGTCCTACAATGAGCAGTTCTTC.

This clonotype has more than one count but fewer than ten. This sequence joins TRBV20-1 and TRBJ2-7; 9 bases are shared with TRBD2. This CDR3 has 16 residues. Germline assignment: CDR1 DFQATT and CDR2 SNEGSKA (reference sequence). With V trimmed by 6 bases and J by 6 bases, 18 bases remained unmatched. Written as DNA, the CDR3 is TGCAGTGCCGGGGTGAGCGGGGGGACCTTCCGTGGCGAGCAGTACTTC. This sequence encodes CSAGVSGGTFRGEQYF.